The rows below give T cell receptor beta chains drawn from one sample of a study of T-cell reconstitution after alpha-beta-depleted transplantation in children. TCRdb reprocessed the PCR reads via MiXCR and lists one record per CDR3 protein. The sample carries some 200,000 distinct CDR3 sequences, approximately 10% recorded once. The input for sequencing was PBMCs, taken before TCRalphabeta/CD19-depleted stem cell transplant. These receptors all come from a child less than two years old with acute myeloid leukemia, due to receive a stem cell transplant. Both conserved end residues are trimmed from each CDR3. Fields, in order: V gene, clone size, CDR3 protein. Clone size, where shown, is once, few, many, or a class for clones that have expanded.

V: TRBV19
size: NA
CDR3: ASSIDRQFSYNEQF

V: TRBV10-3
size: many
CDR3: AISYRGGYNEQF

V: TRBV12-3/TRBV12-4
size: many
CDR3: ASSFLNEKLF

V: TRBV20-1
size: many
CDR3: SARRGGRQETQY

V: TRBV30
size: NA
CDR3: AWRTNSNQPQH

V: TRBV7-2
size: many
CDR3: ASSWTGYSNQPQH

V: TRBV20-1
size: NA
CDR3: SAILAGGPYNEQF

V: TRBV5-1
size: many
CDR3: ASSSDSYSGRVWETQY

V: TRBV7-2
size: many
CDR3: ASSLVYGSSYNEQF

V: TRBV3-1
size: NA
CDR3: ACRRRGGASIRSTDTQY

V: TRBV10-2
size: many
CDR3: ASSAGTGYQPQH

V: TRBV5-1
size: many
CDR3: ASSFSSSYEQY

V: TRBV20-1
size: many
CDR3: SATPGLAYYQETQY

V: TRBV5-6
size: many
CDR3: ASSLLAGGPVNEQF

V: TRBV7-9
size: NA
CDR3: ASSLIAGPAYEQY

V: TRBV5-1
size: many
CDR3: ASSLIVSSHDSYNEQF